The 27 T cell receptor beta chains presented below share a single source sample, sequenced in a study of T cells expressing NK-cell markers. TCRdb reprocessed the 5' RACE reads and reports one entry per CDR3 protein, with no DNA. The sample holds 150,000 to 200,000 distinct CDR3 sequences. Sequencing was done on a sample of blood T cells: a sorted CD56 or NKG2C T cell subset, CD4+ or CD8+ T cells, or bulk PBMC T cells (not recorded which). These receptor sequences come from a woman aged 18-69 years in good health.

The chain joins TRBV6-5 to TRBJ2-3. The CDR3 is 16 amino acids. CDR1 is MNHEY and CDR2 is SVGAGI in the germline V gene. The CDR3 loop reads CASSYVGSDRTDTQYF.

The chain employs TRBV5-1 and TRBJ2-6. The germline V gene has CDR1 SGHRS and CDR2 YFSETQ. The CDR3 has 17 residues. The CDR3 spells CASSLAAGGSGANVLTF.

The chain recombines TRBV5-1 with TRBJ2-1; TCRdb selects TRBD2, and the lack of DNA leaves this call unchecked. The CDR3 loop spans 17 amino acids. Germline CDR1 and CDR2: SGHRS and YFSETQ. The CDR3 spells CASSLGVAGGSVNEQFF.

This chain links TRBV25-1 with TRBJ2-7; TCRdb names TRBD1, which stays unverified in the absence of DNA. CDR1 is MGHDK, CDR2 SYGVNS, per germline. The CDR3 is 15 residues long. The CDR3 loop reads CASSVIQGDGYEQYF.

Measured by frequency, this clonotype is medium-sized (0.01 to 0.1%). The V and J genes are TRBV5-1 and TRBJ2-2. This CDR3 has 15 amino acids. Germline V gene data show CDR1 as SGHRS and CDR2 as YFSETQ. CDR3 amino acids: CASSLRLGDTGELFF.

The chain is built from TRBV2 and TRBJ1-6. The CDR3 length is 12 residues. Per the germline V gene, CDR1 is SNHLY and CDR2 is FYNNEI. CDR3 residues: CASRTDDSPLHF.

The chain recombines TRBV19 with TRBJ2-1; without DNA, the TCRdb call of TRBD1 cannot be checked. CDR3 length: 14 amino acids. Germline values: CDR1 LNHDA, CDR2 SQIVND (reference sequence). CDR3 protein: CASSLPQGYGEQFF.

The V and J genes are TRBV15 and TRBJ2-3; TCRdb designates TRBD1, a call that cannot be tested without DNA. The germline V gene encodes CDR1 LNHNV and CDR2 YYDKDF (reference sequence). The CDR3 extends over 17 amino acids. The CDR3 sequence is CATSAPRDVTSTDTQYF.

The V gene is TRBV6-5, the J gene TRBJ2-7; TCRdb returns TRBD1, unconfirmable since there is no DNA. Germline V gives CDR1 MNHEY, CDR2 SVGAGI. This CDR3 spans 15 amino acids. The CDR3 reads CASSYSGDRVYEQYF.

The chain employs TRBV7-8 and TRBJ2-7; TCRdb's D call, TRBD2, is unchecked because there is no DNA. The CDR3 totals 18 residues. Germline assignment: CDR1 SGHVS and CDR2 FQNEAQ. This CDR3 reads CASSSAVPGTLSSYEQYF.

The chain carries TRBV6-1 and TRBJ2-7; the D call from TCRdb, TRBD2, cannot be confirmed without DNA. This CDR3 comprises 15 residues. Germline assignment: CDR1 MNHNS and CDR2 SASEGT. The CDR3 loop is CASRTSGFSSYEQYF.

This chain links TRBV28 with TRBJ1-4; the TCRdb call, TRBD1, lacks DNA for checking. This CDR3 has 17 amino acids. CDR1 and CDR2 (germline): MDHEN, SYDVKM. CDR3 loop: CASSSRNEAKIREKLFF.

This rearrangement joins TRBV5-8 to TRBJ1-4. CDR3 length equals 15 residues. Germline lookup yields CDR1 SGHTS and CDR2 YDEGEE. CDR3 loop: CASSLEGSTNEKLFF.

This CDR3 is CASSLEGLAGADTQYF. The chain is built from TRBV5-1 and TRBJ2-3; TCRdb returns TRBD2, unconfirmable since there is no DNA. The germline gives CDR1 SGHRS, CDR2 YFSETQ. The CDR3 length is 16 residues. Using reference TRBV5-1 and TRBJ2-3 for the parts outside the CDR3, the full variable domain is KAGVTQTPRYLIKTRGQQVTLSCSPISGHRSVSWYQQTPGQGLQFLFEYFSETQRNKGNFPGRFSGRQFSNSRSEMNVSTLELGDSALYLCASSLEGLAGADTQYFGPGTRLTVL.

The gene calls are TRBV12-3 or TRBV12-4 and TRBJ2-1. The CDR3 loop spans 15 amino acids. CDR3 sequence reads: CASSLGGTSYNEQFF.

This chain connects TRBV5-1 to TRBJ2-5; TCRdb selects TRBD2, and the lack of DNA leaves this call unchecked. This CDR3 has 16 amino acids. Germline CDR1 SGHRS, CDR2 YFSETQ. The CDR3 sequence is CASSLGSASLQETQYF.

The CDR3 sequence is CASSWLDGGSTEAFF. The J gene is TRBJ1-1, the V gene TRBV5-1. Germline CDR1 SGHRS, CDR2 YFSETQ. This CDR3 is built from 15 residues.

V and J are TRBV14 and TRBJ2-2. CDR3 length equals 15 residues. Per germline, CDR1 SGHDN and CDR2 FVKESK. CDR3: CASSRLRQNTGELFF.

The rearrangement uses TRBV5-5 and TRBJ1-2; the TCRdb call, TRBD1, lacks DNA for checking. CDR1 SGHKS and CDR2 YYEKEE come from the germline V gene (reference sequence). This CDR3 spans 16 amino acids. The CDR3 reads CASSRSGTEPSYGYTF.

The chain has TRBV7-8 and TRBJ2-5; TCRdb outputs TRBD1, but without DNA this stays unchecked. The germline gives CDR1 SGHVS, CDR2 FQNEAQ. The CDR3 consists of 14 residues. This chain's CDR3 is CASSLDRGTETQYF.

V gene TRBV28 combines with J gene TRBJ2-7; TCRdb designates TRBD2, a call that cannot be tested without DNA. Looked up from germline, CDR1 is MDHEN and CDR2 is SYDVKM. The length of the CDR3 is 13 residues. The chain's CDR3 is CASSLLAAYEQYF. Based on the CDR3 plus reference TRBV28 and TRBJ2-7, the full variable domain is DVKVTQSSRYLVKRTGEKVFLECVQDMDHENMFWYRQDPGLGLRLIYFSYDVKMKEKGDIPEGYSVSREKKERFSLILESASTNQTSMYLCASSLLAAYEQYFGPGTRLTVT.

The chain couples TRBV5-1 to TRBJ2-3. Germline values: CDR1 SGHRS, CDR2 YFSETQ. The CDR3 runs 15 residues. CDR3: CASSLSARNEDTQYF.

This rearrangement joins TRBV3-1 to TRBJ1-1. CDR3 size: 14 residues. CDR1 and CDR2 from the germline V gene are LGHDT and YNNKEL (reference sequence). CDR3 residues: CASSQDGGSAEAFF.

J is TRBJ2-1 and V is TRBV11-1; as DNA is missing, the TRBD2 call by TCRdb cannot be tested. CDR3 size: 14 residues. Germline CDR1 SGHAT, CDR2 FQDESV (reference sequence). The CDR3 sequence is CASSFSRSYNEQFF.

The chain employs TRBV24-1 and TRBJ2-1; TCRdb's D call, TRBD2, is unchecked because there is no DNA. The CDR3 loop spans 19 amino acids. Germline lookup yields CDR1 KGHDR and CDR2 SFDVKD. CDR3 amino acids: CATSDVSSGRGLSWNEQFF.

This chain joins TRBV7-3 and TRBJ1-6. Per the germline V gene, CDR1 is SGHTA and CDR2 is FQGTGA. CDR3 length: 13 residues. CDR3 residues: CASSFGLNSPLHF.

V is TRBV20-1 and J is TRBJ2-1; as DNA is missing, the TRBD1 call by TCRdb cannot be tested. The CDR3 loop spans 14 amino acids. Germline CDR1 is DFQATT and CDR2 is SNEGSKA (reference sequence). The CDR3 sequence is CSASRGGAANEQFF.